The clone carrying this T cell receptor beta chain was counted ten times or more. Its antigen is not identified. The authors deemed Graves' hyperthyroidism stable absent ophthalmopathy progression within 18 months. The study left out patients who had uncontrolled infection, other autoimmune disease, pregnancy or lactation. The data originate from a study of T cells in Graves' hyperthyroidism and ophthalmopathy. Whole-study findings and limits: Ophthalmopathy, as predicted by the model, came a median about six months after the prediction. Peripheral blood also featured most of the thyroid clonotypes expanded above 0.001.

There were TCR beta CDR3 regions amplified from RNA transcripts. In the first-round RT-PCR of the TCR CDR3, the HTBI primer set was used. Each CDR3 protein gets one entry after TCRdb re-called the multiplex PCR reads with MiXCR. The profile covers a few hundred thousand distinct CDR3 sequences, with around 20% appearing a single time and 44% taken by the ten largest. This CDR3 region has 16 residues. Per germline, CDR1 SGDLS and CDR2 YYNGEE. Trimming shortened V by 0 bases and J by 7 bases, and 19 bases separated the two germline ends. Sequenced: blood. This receptor was taken from a man aged 40-55 years with Graves' hyperthyroidism. This chain joins TRBV9 and TRBJ1-2; D gene uncertain. The CDR3 here is CASSVVTGSHQFGYTF. In DNA form, the CDR3 reads TGTGCCAGCAGCGTAGTAACCGGATCTCATCAGTTTGGCTACACCTTC.